This T cell receptor (beta chain) was captured by sequencing in a study of blood T cell repertoires in COVID-19. Study as a whole: Acute-phase and convalescent COVID-19 samples originated in the United States, Italy and Spain. The analysed material was cDNA or gDNA that came from T cells, B-cell-depleted T cells, or PBMCs.

Authors' data handling: Estimation of nucleated cell counts was performed using reference gene primer amplification. The assay was immunoSEQ multiplex PCR, and TCRdb's table has in-frame clones only and misses some. The V and J calls and clone size were taken over from that table, and D and trimming were inferred from the DNA. The data show around 120,000 clones, about four fifths seen once. This clone was counted once. The germline CDR1 and CDR2 sequences are SGHRS and YFSETQ. This CDR3 region has 13 residues. Deletions cut 0 bases from V and 0 bases from J, with 3 bases between. The V and J genes are TRBV5-1 and TRBJ2-5, with no clear D. Sequences were obtained from peripheral blood. The TCR originated in a man between 40 and 49 years old with active or convalescent COVID-19. DNA for the CDR3: TGCGCCAGCAGCTTGGCTAACCAAGAGACCCAGTACTTC. Translation: CASSLANQETQYF. Combining the CDR3 with reference TRBV5-1 and TRBJ2-5 gives the whole variable domain KAGVTQTPRYLIKTRGQQVTLSCSPISGHRSVSWYQQTPGQGLQFLFEYFSETQRNKGNFPGRFSGRQFSNSRSEMNVSTLELGDSALYLCASSLANQETQYFGPGTRLLVL.